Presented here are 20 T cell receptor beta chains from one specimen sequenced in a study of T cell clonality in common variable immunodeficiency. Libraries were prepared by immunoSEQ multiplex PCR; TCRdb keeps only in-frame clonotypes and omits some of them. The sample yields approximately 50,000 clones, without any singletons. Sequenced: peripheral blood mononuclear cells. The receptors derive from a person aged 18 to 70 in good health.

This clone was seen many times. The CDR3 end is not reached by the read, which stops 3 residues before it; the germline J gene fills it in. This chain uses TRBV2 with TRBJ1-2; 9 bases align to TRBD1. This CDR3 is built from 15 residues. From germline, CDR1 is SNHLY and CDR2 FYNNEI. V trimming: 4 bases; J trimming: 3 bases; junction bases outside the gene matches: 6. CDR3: CASSGSRDRDYGYTF. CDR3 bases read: TGTGCCAGCAGTGGGTCCCGGGACAGGGACTATGGC.

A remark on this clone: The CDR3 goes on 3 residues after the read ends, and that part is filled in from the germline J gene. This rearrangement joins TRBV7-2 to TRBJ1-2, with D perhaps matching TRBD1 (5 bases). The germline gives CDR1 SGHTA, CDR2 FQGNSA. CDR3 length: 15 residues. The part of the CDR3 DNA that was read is TGTGCCAGCAGCTGGGGACTAGCGGTCTACAATGAA. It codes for CASSWGLAVYNE. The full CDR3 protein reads CASSWGLAVYNEYTF.

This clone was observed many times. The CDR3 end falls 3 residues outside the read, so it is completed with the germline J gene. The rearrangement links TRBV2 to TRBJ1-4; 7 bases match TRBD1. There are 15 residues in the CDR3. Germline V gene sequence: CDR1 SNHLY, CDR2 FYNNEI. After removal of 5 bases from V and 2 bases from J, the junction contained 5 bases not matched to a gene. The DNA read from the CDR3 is TGTGCCAGCAGTTGGGACAGACTCACTAATGAAAAA. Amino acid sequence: CASSWDRLTNEK. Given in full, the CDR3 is CASSWDRLTNEKLFF. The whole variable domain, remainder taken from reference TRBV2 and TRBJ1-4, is EPEVTQTPSHQVTQMGQEVILRCVPISNHLYFYWYRQILGQKVEFLVSFYNNEISEKSEIFDDQFSVERPDGSNFTLKIRSTKLEDSAMYFCASSWDRLTNEKLFFGSGTQLSVL.

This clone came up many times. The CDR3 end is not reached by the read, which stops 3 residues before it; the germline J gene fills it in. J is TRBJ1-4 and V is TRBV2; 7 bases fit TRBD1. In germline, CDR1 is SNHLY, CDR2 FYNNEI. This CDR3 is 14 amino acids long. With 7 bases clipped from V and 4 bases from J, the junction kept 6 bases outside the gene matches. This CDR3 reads CASKQGQNNEKLFF. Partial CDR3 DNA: TGTGCCAGCAAACAGGGACAGAATAATGAAAAA.

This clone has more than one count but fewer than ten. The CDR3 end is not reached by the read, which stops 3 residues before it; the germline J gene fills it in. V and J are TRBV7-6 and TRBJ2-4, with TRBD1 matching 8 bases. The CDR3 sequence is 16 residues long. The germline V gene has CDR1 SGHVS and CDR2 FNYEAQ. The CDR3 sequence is CASSSQTRTGRQGQYF. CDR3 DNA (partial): TGTGCCAGCAGCTCACAAACCCGGACAGGGAGACAAGGT.

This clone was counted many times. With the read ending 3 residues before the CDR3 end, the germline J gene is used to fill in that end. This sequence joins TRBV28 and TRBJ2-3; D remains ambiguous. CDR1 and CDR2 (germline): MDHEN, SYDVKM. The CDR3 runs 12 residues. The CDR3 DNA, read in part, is TGTGCCAGCAGTCTAGGCTATCAGCCG. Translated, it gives CASSLGYQP. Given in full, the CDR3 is CASSLGYQPQYF.

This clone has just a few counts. CDR3 region: CASGGRGTGGNQPQHF. The DNA read from the CDR3 is TGTGCCAGCGGGGGCCGAGGGACAGGGGGGAATCAGCCC. The rearrangement links TRBV2 to TRBJ1-5, with TRBD1 identical over 11 bases. The CDR3 end lies 3 residues beyond the end of the read and is filled in from the germline J gene. In germline, CDR1 is SNHLY, CDR2 FYNNEI. The J segment lost 4 bases and the V segment lost 8 bases, leaving 10 bases of the junction unmatched. The CDR3 is 16 residues long.

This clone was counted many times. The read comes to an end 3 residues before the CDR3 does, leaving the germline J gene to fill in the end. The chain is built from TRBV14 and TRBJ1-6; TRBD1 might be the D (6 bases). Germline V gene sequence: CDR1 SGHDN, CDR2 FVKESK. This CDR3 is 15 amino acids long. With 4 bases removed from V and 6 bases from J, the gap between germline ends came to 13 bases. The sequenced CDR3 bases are TGTGCCAGCAGCCGGTGGGACACCCGTAATTCACCC. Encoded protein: CASSRWDTRNSP. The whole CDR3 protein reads CASSRWDTRNSPLHF.

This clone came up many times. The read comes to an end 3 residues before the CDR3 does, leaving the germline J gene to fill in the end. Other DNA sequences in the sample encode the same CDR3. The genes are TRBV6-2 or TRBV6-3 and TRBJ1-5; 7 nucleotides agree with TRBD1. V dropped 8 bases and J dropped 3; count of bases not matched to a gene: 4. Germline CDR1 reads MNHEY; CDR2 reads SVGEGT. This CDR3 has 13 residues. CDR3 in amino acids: CASRDSLNQPQHF. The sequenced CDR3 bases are TGTGCCAGCCGGGACAGCCTCAATCAGCCC.

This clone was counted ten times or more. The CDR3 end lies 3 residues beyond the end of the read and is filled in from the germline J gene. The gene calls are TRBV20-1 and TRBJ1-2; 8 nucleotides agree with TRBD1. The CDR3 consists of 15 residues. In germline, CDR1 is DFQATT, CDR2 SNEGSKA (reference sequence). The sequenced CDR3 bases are TGCAGTGCTAGAGAGAGTTCCAGGACAGGGCAAGGC. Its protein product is CSARESSRTGQG. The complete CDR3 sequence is CSARESSRTGQGYTF.

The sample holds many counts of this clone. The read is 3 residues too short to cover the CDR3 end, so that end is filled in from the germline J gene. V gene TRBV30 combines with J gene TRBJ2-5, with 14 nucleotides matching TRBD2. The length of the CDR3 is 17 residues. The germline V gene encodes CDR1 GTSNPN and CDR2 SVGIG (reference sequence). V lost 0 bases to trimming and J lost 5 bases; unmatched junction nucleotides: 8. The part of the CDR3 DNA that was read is TGTGCCTGGAGTGTCGGGACTAGCGGGAGCCGGGGTGAGACC. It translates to CAWSVGTSGSRGET. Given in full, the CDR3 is CAWSVGTSGSRGETQYF.

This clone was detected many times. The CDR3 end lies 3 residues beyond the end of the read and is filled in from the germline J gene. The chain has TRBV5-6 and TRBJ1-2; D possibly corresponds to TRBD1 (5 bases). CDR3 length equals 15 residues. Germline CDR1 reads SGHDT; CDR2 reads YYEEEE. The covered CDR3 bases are TGTGCCAGCAGCTTCGGCAGGGCTCTTCTACGGGGC. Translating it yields CASSFGRALLRG. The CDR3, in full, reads CASSFGRALLRGYTF. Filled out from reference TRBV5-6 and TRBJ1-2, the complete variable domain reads DAGVTQSPTHLIKTRGQQVTLRCSPKSGHDTVSWYQQALGQGPQFIFQYYEEEERQRGNFPDRFSGHQFPNYSSELNVNALLLGDSALYLCASSFGRALLRGYTFGSGTRLTVV.

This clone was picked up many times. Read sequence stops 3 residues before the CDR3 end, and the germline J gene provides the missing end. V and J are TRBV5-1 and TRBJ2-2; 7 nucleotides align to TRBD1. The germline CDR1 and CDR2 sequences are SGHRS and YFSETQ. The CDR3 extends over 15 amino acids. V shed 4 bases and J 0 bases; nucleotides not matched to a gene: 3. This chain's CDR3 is CASSRDSSNTGELFF. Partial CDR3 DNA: TGCGCCAGCAGCCGGGACAGTTCGAACACCGGGGAG.

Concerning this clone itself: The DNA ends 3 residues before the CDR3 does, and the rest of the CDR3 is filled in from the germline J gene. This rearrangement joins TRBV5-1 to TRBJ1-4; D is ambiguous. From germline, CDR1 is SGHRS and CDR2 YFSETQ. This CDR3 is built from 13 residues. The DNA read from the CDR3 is TGCGCCAGCAGCTTGAACGGTAATTCACCA. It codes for CASSLNGNSP. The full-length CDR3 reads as CASSLNGNSPLFF.

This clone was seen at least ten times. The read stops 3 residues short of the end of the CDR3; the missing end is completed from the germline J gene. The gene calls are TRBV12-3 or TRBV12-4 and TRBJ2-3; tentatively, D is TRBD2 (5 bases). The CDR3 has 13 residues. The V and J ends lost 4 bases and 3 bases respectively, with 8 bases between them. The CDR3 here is CASSYERTDTQYF. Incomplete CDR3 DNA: TGTGCCAGCAGTTACGAGCGGACAGATACG.

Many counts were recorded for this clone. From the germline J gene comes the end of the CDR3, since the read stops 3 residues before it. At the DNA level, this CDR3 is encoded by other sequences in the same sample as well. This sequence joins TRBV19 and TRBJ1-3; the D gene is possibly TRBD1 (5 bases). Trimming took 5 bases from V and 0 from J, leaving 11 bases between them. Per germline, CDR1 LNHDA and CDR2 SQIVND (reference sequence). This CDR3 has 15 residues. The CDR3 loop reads CASSQRGLSGNTIYF. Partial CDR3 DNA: TGTGCCAGTAGTCAAAGGGGTCTCTCTGGAAACACC.

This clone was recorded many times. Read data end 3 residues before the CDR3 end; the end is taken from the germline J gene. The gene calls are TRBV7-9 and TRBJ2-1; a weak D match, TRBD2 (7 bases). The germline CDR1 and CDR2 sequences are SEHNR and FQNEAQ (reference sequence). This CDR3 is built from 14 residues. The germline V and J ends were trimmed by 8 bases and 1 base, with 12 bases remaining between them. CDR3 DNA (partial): TGTGCCAGCGGGGGGGACATTTCCTACAATGAG. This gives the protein CASGGDISYNE. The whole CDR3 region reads CASGGDISYNEQFF.

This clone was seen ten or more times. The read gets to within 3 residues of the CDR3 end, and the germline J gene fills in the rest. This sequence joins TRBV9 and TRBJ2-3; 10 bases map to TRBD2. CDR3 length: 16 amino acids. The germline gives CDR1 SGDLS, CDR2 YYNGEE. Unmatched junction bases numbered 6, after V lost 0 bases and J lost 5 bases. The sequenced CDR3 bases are TGTGCCAGCAGCGTAGCCAGCGGGGGGGGTGTAGATACG. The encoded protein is CASSVASGGGVDT. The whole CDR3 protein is CASSVASGGGVDTQYF.

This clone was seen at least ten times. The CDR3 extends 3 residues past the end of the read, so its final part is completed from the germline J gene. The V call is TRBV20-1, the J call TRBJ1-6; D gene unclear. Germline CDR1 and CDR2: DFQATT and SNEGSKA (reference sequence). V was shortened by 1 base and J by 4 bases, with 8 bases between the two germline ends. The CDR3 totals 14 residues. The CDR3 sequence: CSARVIGYNSPLHF. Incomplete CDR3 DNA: TGCAGTGCTAGAGTAATCGGTTATAATTCACCC.

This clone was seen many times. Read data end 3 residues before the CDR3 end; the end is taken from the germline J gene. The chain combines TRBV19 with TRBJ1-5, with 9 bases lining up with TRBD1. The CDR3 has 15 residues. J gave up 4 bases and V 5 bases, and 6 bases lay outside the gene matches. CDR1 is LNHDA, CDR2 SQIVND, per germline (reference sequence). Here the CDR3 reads CASSSGTGLNQPQHF. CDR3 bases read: TGTGCCAGTAGTTCAGGGACAGGGCTAAATCAGCCC. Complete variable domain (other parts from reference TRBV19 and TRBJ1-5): DGGITQSPKYLFRKEGQNVTLSCEQNLNHDAMYWYRQDPGQGLRLIYYSQIVNDFQKGDIAEGYSVSREKKESFPLTVTSAQKNPTAFYLCASSSGTGLNQPQHFGDGTRLSIL.